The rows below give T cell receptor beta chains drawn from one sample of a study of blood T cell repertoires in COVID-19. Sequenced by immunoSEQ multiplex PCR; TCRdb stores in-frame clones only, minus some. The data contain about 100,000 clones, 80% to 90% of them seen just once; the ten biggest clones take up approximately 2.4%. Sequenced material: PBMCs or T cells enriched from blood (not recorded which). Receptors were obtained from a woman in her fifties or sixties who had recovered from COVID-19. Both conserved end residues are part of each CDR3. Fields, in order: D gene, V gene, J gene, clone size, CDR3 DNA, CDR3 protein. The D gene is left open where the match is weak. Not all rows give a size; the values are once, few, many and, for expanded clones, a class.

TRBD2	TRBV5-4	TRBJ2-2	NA	TGTGCCAGCAGCTTGGGTGGACTAGCGGGGAACACCGGGGAGCTGTTTTTT	CASSLGGLAGNTGELFF
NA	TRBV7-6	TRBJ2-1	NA	TGTGCCAGCAGCTTAGGGAGTGGGATAGGCTACGGGGAGTCCTACAATGAGCAGTTCTTC	CASSLGSGIGYGESYNEQFF
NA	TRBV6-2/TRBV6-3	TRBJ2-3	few	TGTGCCAGCAGTCGCCTAGCCACAGATACGCAGTATTTT	CASSRLATDTQYF
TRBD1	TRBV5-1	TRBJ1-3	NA	TGCGCCAGCAGCTTGGAGGGGGCCCTCTCTGGAAACACCATATATTTT	CASSLEGALSGNTIYF
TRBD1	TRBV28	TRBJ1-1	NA	TGTGCCAGCAGCCCCCCAGGACAGGGTTTTGTAGAAGCTTTCTTT	CASSPPGQGFVEAFF
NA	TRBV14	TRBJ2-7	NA	TGTGCCAGCAGCCAAGAGGAACGGGTCGGGTTAAGCTCCTACGAGCAGTACTTC	CASSQEERVGLSSYEQYF
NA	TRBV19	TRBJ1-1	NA	TGTGCCAGTAGTATAGATCTCAGCGGCTACACTGAAGCTTTCTTT	CASSIDLSGYTEAFF
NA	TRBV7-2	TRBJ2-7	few	TGTGCCAGCAGCCCGCTACAGAAGTCTCAGTACTTC	CASSPLQKSQYF
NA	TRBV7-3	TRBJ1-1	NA	TGTGCCAGCAGCCATCCCGAGGCGGGAGCTGAAGCTTTCTTT	CASSHPEAGAEAFF
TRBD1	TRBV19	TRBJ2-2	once	TGTGCCAGCCGGGACAGGAACACCGGGGAGCTGTTTTTT	CASRDRNTGELFF
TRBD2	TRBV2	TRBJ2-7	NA	TGTGCCAGCAAACGACTAGCGGGGGCCTACGAGCAGTACTTC	CASKRLAGAYEQYF
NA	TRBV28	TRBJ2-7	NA	TGTGCCAGCAGAGGTGAGGGAGGCTACTACGAGCAGTACTTC	CASRGEGGYYEQYF
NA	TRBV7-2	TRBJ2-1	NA	TGTGCCAGCAGCTTACGGGGGGGGGACAGGGCCTACAATGAGCAGTTCTTC	CASSLRGGDRAYNEQFF
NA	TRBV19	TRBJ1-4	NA	TGTGCCAGTAGTGCATTACGGGACTCAAATCCAACTAATGAAAAACTGTTTTTT	CASSALRDSNPTNEKLFF
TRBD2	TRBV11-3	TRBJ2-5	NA	TGTGCCAGCAGCCCCCGGACTAGCGGGAGTGAGACCCAGTACTTC	CASSPRTSGSETQYF
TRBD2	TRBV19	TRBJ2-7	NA	TGTGCCAGTAGTATAGATCTCAGGTTAGCGGGAGCAAGGACCAACGAGCAGTACTTC	CASSIDLRLAGARTNEQYF
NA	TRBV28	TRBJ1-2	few	TGTGCCAGCAGTTTGAAGGGGAGGGGCTACACCTTC	CASSLKGRGYTF
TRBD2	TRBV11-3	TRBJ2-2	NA	TGTGCCAGCAGCCCCAGGACTAGCGGCTCCGGGGAGCTGTTTTTT	CASSPRTSGSGELFF